This T cell receptor (beta chain) was identified during a study of early T cells in non-severe SARS-CoV-2 infection. Study background: Sequencing was performed on bulk RNA from unsorted whole blood, leaving chains unpaired.

The CDR3 extends over 11 amino acids. V was cut by 3 bases and J by 3 bases, with 2 bases left in between. Looked up from germline, CDR1 is KGHSH and CDR2 is LQKENI. TCRdb fed the 5' RACE reads into MiXCR, producing one record per CDR3 protein. The sample shows tens of thousands of distinct CDR3 sequences, 5% to 6.5% of them seen only once. The sample holds many counts of this clonotype. The chain links TRBV18 to TRBJ2-5; no clear D gene. Sequenced sample: whole blood. This TCR was sampled from an adult who was a healthcare worker with PCR-confirmed SARS-CoV-2 infection or an uninfected control (not recorded which). For the CDR3, the DNA is TGTGCCAGCTCACCCGAAGAGACCCAGTACTTC. Its translation: CASSPEETQYF.